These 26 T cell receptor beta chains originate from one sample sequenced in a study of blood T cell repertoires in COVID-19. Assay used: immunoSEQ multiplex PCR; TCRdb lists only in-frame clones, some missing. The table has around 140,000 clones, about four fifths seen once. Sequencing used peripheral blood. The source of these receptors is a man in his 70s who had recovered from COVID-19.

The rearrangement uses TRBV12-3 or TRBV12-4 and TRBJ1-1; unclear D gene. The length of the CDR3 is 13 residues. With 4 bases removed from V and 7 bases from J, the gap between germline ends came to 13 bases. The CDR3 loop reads CASSSYTDFEAFF. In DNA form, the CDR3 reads TGTGCCAGCAGTTCCTACACGGACTTTGAAGCTTTCTTT.

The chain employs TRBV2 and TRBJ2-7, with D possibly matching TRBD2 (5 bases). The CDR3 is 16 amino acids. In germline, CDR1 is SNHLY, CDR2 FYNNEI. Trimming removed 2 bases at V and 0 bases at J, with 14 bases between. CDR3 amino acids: CASSELVAQSSYEQYF. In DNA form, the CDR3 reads TGTGCCAGCAGTGAATTAGTAGCGCAAAGCTCCTACGAGCAGTACTTC.

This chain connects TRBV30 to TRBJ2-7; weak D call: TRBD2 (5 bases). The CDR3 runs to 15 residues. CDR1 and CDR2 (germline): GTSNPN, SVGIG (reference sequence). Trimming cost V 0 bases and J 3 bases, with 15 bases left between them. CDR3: CAWSVLSEVGYEQYF. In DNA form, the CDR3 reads TGTGCCTGGAGTGTACTCTCGGAGGTGGGCTACGAGCAGTACTTC. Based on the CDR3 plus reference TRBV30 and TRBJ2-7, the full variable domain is SQTIHQWPATLVQPVGSPLSLECTVEGTSNPNLYWYRQAAGRGLQLLFYSVGIGQISSEVPQNLSASRPQDRQFILSSKKLLLSDSGFYLCAWSVLSEVGYEQYFGPGTRLTVT.

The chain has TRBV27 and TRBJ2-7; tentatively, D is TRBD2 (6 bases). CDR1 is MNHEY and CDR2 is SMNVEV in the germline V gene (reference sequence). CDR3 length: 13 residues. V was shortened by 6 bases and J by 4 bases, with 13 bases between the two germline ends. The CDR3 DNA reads TGTGCCAGCAGAACGACGGGGGAGTACGAGCAGTACTTC. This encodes CASRTTGEYEQYF.

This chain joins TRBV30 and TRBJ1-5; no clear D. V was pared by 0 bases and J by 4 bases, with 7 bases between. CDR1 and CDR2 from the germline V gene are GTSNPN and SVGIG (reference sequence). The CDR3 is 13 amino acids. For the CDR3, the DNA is TGTGCCTGGAGTGTCAGAGGTAATCAGCCCCAGCATTTT. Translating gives CAWSVRGNQPQHF. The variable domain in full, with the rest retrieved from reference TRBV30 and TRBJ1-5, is SQTIHQWPATLVQPVGSPLSLECTVEGTSNPNLYWYRQAAGRGLQLLFYSVGIGQISSEVPQNLSASRPQDRQFILSSKKLLLSDSGFYLCAWSVRGNQPQHFGDGTRLSIL.

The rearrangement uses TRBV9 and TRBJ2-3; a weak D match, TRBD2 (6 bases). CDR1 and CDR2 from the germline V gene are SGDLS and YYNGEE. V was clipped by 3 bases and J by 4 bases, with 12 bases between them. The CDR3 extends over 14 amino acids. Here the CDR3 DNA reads TGTGCCAGCAGCGGGATCGGGGGAGCAGATACGCAGTATTTT. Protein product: CASSGIGGADTQYF.

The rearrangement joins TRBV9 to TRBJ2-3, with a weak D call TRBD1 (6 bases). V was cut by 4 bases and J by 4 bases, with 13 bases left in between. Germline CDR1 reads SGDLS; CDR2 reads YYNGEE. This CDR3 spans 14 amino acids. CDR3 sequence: CASSLQGLPDTQYF. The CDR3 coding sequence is TGTGCCAGCAGCCTACAGGGTTTACCAGATACGCAGTATTTT. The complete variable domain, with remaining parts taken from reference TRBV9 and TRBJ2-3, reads DSGVTQTPKHLITATGQRVTLRCSPRSGDLSVYWYQQSLDQGLQFLIQYYNGEERAKGNILERFSAQQFPDLHSELNLSSLELGDSALYFCASSLQGLPDTQYFGPGTRLTVL.

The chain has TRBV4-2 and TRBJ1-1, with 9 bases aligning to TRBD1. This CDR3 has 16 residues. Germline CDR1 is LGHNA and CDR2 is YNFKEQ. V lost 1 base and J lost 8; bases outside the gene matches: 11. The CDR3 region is CASSQANRGRLDEAFF. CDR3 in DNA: TGTGCCAGCAGCCAAGCAAACAGGGGGCGCCTCGACGAAGCTTTCTTT.

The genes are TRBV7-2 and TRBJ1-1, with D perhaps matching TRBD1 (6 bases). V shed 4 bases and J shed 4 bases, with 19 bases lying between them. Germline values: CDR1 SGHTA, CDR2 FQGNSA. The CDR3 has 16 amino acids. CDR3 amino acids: CASSSYAGATTTEAFF. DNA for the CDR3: TGTGCCAGCAGCTCCTACGCGGGGGCTACGACCACTGAAGCTTTCTTT.

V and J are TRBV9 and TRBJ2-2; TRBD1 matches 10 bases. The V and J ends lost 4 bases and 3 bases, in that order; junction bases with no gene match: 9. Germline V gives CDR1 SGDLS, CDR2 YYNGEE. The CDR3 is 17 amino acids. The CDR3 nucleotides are TGTGCCAGCAGCCCGCCGGGACAGGGGTCGTACACCGGGGAGCTGTTTTTT. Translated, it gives CASSPPGQGSYTGELFF.

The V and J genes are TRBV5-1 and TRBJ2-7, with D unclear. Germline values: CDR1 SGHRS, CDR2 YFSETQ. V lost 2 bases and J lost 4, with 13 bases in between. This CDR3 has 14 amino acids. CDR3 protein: CASSLSPSVYEQYF. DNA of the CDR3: TGCGCCAGCAGCTTATCCCCCTCCGTGTACGAGCAGTACTTC. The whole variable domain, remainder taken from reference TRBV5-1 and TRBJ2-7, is KAGVTQTPRYLIKTRGQQVTLSCSPISGHRSVSWYQQTPGQGLQFLFEYFSETQRNKGNFPGRFSGRQFSNSRSEMNVSTLELGDSALYLCASSLSPSVYEQYFGPGTRLTVT.

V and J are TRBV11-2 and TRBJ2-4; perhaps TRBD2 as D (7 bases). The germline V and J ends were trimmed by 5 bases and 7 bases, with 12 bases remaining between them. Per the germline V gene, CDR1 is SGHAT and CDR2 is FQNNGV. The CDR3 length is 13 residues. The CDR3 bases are TGTGCCAGCAGCGGCCCGGGGGGCAACATTCAGTACTTC. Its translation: CASSGPGGNIQYF.

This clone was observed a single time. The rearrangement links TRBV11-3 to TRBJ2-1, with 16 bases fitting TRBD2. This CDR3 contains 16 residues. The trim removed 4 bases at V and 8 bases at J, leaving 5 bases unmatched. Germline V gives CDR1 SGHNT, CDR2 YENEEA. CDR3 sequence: CASSSGTSGRVDEQFF. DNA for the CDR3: TGTGCCAGCAGCTCGGGGACTAGCGGGAGGGTTGATGAGCAGTTCTTC.

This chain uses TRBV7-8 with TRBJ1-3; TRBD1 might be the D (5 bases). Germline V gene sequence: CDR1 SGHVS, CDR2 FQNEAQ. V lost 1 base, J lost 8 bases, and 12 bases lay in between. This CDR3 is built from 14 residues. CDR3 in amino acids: CASSLESRGYTIYF. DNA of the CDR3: TGTGCCAGCAGCTTAGAGTCTAGGGGTTACACCATATATTTT.

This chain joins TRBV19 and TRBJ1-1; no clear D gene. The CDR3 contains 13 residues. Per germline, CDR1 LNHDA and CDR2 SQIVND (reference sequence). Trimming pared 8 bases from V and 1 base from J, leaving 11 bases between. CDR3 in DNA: TGTGCCAGTTCGAGGGTGGGGAACACTGAAGCTTTCTTT. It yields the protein CASSRVGNTEAFF.

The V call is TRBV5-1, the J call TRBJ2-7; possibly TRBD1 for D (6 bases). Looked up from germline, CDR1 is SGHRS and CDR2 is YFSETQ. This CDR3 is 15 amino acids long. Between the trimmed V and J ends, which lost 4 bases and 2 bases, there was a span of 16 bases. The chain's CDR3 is CASSQDSLGPYEQYF. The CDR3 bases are TGCGCCAGCAGCCAGGACAGCCTTGGCCCCTACGAGCAGTACTTC.

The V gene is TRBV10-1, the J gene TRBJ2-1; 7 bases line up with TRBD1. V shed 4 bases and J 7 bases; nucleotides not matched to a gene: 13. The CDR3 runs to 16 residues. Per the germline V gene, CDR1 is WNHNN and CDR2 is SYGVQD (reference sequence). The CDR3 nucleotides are TGCGCCAGCAGTGGAAGAGTATCACAGGGGCGAAATGAGCAGTTCTTC. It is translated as CASSGRVSQGRNEQFF.

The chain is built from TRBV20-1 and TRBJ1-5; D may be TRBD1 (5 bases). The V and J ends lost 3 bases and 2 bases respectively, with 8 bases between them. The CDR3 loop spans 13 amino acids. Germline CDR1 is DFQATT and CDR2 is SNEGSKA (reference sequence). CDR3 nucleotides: TGCAGTGCTAGTCAGGGTGGCAATCAGCCCCAGCATTTT. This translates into CSASQGGNQPQHF.

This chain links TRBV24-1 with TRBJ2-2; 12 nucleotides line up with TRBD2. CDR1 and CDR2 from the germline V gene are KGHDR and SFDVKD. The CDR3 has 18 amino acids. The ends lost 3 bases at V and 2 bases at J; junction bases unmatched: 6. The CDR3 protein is CATSDRGTSGLNTGELFF. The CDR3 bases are TGTGCCACCAGTGATCGCGGGACTAGCGGGCTCAACACCGGGGAGCTGTTTTTT.

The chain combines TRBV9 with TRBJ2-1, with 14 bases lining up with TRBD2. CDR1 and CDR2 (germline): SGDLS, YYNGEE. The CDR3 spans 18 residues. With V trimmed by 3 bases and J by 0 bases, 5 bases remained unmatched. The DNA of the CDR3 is TGTGCCAGCAGCGGCGGGACTAGCGGGAGATTCTCCTACAATGAGCAGTTCTTC. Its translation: CASSGGTSGRFSYNEQFF.

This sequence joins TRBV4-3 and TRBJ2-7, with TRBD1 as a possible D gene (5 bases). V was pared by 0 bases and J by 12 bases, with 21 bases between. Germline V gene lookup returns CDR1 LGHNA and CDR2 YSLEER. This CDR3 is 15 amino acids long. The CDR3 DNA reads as TGCGCCAGCAGCCAAGATACATCAGGGCTCCCTGGCACGTACTTC. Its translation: CASSQDTSGLPGTYF.

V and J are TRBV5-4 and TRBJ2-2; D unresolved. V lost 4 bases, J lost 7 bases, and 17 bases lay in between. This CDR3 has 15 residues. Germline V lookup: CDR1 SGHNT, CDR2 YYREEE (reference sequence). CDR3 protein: CASSLFDRLGGELFF. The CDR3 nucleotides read TGTGCCAGCAGCCTGTTTGATCGACTGGGCGGGGAGCTGTTTTTT.

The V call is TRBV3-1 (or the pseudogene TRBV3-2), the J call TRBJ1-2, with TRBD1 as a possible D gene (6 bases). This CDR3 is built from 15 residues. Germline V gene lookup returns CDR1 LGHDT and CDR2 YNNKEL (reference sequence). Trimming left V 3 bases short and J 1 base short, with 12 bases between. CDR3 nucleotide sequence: TGTGCCAGCAGCCAGGGGACACCGGATAACTATGGCTACACCTTC. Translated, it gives CASSQGTPDNYGYTF.

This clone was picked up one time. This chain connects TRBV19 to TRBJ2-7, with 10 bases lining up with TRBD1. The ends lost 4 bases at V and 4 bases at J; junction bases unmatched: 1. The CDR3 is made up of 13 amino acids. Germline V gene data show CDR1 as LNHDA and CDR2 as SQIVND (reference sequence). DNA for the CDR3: TGTGCCAGTAGTACGGGACAGGGGTACGAGCAGTACTTC. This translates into CASSTGQGYEQYF.

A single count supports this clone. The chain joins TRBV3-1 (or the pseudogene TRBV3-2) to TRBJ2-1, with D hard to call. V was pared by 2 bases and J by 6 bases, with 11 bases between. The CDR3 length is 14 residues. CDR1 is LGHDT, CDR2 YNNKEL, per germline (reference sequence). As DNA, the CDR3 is TGTGCCAGCAGCCAATATGTTAGCTCCAATGAGCAGTTCTTC. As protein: CASSQYVSSNEQFF.

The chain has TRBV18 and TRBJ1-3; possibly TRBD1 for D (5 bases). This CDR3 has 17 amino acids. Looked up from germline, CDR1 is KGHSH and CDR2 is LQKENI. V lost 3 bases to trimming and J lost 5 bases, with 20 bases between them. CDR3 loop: CASSPSARGLSRNTIYF. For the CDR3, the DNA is TGTGCCAGCTCACCGTCGGCAAGGGGATTAAGCAGAAACACCATATATTTT.